This T cell receptor (beta chain) was recovered during a study of cytomegalovirus exposure and HLA in healthy donors. Germline loops: CDR1 SNHLY, CDR2 FYNNEI. V dropped 4 bases and J dropped 6 bases, with 3 bases sitting between them. This CDR3 comprises 11 residues. Turning to this clone: Antigen unknown.

The study's findings and limits: For presence/absence analyses, sequencing depth was assumed to be roughly uniform across donors.

The study ran its PCR with 60 Vbeta and 13 Jbeta primers. This table comes from immunoSEQ multiplex PCR, and its TCRdb copy is limited to in-frame clones, with some not included. Of roughly 150,000 clones listed, approximately 86% were seen once; the top ten hold 6.6%. The chain has TRBV2 and TRBJ1-4; the D is unclear. The sequenced sample consisted of PBMCs. The sequence was collected from a woman in her fifties or sixties in good health and CMV-seropositive. The CDR3: CASSVYEKLFF. The CDR3 DNA is TGTGCCAGCAGTGTATATGAAAAACTGTTTTTT.